This is a list of T cell receptor beta chains from one sample in a study of identical twins. TCRdb re-analysed the 5' RACE reads in MiXCR, keeping a single row per CDR3 protein. The sample lists approximately 220,000 distinct CDR3 sequences, around 8.1% occurring once. The same data also contributed to another study, on yellow fever vaccine responses in identical twins.

The sequencing sample was made of memory (CD45RO+) T cells sorted from blood. The receptors shown here come from a woman under 30 in good health. Both conserved end residues are part of each CDR3. The order of the fields is J gene, D gene, V gene, clone size, CDR3 protein, CDR3 DNA. D genes are given only for firm matches. Clone sizes are given selectively: once, few, many, or a class where the clone is expanded.

J gene: TRBJ2-1
D gene: TRBD1
V gene: TRBV5-1
clone size: many
CDR3 protein: CASSGLDRGSYNEQFF
CDR3 DNA: TGCGCCAGCAGCGGATTAGACAGGGGCTCCTACAATGAGCAGTTCTTC

J gene: TRBJ2-7
D gene: TRBD2
V gene: TRBV3-1
clone size: few
CDR3 protein: CASSQTPSGTLEQYF
CDR3 DNA: TGTGCCAGCAGCCAAACCCCTAGCGGGACCCTCGAGCAGTACTTC

J gene: TRBJ1-5
D gene: -
V gene: TRBV7-9
clone size: many
CDR3 protein: CASSSSGGDNQPQHF
CDR3 DNA: TGTGCCAGCAGCTCATCAGGAGGGGACAATCAGCCCCAGCATTTT

J gene: TRBJ2-1
D gene: -
V gene: TRBV5-1
clone size: many
CDR3 protein: CASSLLTASYNEQFF
CDR3 DNA: TGCGCCAGCAGCTTGCTGACAGCATCCTACAATGAGCAGTTCTTC

J gene: TRBJ2-7
D gene: -
V gene: TRBV28
clone size: many
CDR3 protein: CASSLPQVGVYEQYF
CDR3 DNA: TGTGCCAGCAGTTTACCCCAGGTCGGGGTCTACGAGCAGTACTTC

J gene: TRBJ1-2
D gene: -
V gene: TRBV28
clone size: -
CDR3 protein: CASGTYGYTF
CDR3 DNA: TGTGCCAGCGGGACCTATGGCTACACCTTC

J gene: TRBJ2-2
D gene: -
V gene: TRBV7-9
clone size: many
CDR3 protein: CASSLATLEGLFF
CDR3 DNA: TGTGCCAGCAGCTTAGCCACCCTTGAGGGGCTGTTTTTT

J gene: TRBJ2-5
D gene: -
V gene: TRBV24-1
clone size: few
CDR3 protein: CATSDSGRGETQYF
CDR3 DNA: TGTGCCACCAGTGATTCGGGCAGAGGAGAGACCCAGTACTTC

J gene: TRBJ2-3
D gene: -
V gene: TRBV29-1
clone size: many
CDR3 protein: CSVPGLPTDTQYF
CDR3 DNA: TGCAGCGTCCCGGGACTTCCCACAGATACGCAGTATTTT

J gene: TRBJ1-1
D gene: -
V gene: TRBV15
clone size: many
CDR3 protein: CATSSSRNTEAFF
CDR3 DNA: TGTGCCACCAGCAGTAGTAGGAACACTGAAGCTTTCTTT

J gene: TRBJ1-5
D gene: -
V gene: TRBV7-2
clone size: few
CDR3 protein: CASSFQKDQPQHF
CDR3 DNA: TGTGCCAGCAGCTTCCAAAAAGATCAGCCCCAGCATTTT

J gene: TRBJ2-4
D gene: -
V gene: TRBV29-1
clone size: many
CDR3 protein: CSVQGTKNIQYF
CDR3 DNA: TGCAGCGTGCAGGGCACCAAAAACATTCAGTACTTC

J gene: TRBJ2-7
D gene: TRBD2
V gene: TRBV30
clone size: -
CDR3 protein: CAWTKREAYEQYF
CDR3 DNA: TGTGCCTGGACCAAGCGGGAAGCCTACGAGCAGTACTTC

J gene: TRBJ2-3
D gene: -
V gene: TRBV12-3/TRBV12-4
clone size: many
CDR3 protein: CASSHALWNTDTQYF
CDR3 DNA: TGTGCCAGCAGCCACGCTCTATGGAACACAGATACGCAGTATTTT

J gene: TRBJ1-1
D gene: -
V gene: TRBV6-2/TRBV6-3
clone size: -
CDR3 protein: CASSYPGGNTEAFF
CDR3 DNA: TGTGCCAGCAGTTACCCCGGAGGGAACACTGAAGCTTTCTTT

J gene: TRBJ1-1
D gene: -
V gene: TRBV7-9
clone size: many
CDR3 protein: CASSIPGNTEAFF
CDR3 DNA: TGTGCCAGCAGCATTCCAGGGAACACTGAAGCTTTCTTT

J gene: TRBJ2-5
D gene: TRBD2
V gene: TRBV14
clone size: few
CDR3 protein: CASSQFGGKGQETQYF
CDR3 DNA: TGTGCCAGCAGCCAATTCGGGGGGAAGGGCCAAGAGACCCAGTACTTC

J gene: TRBJ1-2
D gene: -
V gene: TRBV19
clone size: few
CDR3 protein: CASSLEGPGAYGYTF
CDR3 DNA: TGTGCCAGTAGTCTCGAGGGGCCGGGGGCCTATGGCTACACCTTC

J gene: TRBJ2-6
D gene: TRBD1
V gene: TRBV15
clone size: -
CDR3 protein: CATSRDGQGSGANVLTF
CDR3 DNA: TGTGCCACCAGCAGAGATGGACAGGGGTCTGGGGCCAACGTCCTGACTTTC